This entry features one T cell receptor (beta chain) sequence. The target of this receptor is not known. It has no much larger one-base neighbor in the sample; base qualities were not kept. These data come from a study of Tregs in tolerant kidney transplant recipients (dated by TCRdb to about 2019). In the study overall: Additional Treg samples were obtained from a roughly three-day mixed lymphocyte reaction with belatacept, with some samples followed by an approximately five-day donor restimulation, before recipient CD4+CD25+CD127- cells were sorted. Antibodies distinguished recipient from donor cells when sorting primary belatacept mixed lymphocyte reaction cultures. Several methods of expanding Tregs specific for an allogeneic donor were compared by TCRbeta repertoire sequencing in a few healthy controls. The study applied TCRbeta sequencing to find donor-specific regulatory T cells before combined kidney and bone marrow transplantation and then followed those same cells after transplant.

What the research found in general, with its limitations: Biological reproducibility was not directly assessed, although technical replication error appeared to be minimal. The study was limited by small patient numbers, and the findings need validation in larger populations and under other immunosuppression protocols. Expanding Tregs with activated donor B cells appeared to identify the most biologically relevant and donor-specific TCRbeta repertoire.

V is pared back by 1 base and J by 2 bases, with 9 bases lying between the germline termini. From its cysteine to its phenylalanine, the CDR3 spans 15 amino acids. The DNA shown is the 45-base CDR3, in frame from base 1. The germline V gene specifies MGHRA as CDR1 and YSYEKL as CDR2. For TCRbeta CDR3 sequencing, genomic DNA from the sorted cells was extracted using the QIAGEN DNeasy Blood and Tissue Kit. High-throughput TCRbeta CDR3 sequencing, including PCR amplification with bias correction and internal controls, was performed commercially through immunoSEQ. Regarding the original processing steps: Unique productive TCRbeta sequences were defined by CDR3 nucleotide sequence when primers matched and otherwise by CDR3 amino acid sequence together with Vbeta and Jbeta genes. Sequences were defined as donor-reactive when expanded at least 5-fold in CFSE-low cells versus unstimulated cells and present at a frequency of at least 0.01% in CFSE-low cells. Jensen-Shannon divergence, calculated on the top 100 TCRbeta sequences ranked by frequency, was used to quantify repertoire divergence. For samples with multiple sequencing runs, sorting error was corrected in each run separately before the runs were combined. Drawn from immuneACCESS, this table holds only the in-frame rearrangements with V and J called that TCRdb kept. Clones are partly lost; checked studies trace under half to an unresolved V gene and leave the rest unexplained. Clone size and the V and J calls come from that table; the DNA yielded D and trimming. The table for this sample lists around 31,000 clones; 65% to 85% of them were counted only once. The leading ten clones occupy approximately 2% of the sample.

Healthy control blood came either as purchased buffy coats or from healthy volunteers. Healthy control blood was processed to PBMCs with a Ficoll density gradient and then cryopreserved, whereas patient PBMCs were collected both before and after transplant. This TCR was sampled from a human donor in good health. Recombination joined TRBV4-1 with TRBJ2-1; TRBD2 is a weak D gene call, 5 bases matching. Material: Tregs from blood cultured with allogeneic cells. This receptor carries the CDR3 CASSQVSATYNEQFF. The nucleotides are TGCGCCAGCAGCCAAGTTAGCGCCACCTACAATGAGCAGTTCTTC.